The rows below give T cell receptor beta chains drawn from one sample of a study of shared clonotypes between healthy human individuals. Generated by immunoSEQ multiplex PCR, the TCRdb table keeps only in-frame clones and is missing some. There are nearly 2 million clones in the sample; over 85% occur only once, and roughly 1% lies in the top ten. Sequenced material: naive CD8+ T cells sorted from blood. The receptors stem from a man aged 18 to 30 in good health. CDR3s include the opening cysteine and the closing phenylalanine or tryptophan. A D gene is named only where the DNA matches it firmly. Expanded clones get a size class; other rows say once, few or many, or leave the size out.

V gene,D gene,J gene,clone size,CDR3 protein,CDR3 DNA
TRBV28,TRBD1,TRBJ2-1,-,CASRPDRDSYNEQFF,TGTGCCAGCAGACCTGACAGGGACTCCTACAATGAGCAGTTCTTC
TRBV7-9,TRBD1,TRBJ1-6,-,CASSSNRGVGSPLHF,TGTGCCAGCAGCTCGAACAGGGGAGTGGGTTCACCCCTCCACTTT
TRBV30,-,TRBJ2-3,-,CAWSVLRLADTQYF,TGTGCCTGGAGTGTACTTAGACTCGCAGATACGCAGTATTTT
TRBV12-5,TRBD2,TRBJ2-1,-,CASGWEAGAGNEQFF,TGTGCTAGTGGTTGGGAAGCGGGAGCTGGTAATGAGCAGTTCTTC
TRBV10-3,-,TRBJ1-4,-,CAISESGGQETNEKLFF,TGTGCCATCAGTGAGTCCGGGGGGCAAGAAACTAATGAAAAACTGTTTTTT
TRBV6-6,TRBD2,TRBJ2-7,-,CASSDEREREREQYF,TGTGCCAGCAGTGACGAGCGGGAGAGGGAGAGAGAGCAGTACTTC
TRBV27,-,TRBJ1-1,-,CASSLSAGGVNTEAFF,TGTGCCAGCAGTTTATCAGCGGGGGGAGTGAACACTGAAGCTTTCTTT
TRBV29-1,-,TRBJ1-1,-,CSDSGTEAFF,TGCAGCGACAGTGGCACTGAAGCTTTCTTT
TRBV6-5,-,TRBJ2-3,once,CASSYGAGVTDTQYF,TGTGCCAGCAGTTACGGAGCAGGGGTCACAGATACGCAGTATTTT
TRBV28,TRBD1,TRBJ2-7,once,CASTPTGTGAYEQYF,TGTGCCAGCACCCCGACCGGGACAGGGGCCTACGAGCAGTACTTC
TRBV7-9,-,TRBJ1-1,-,CASTDPGANTEAFF,TGTGCCAGCACCGATCCCGGGGCGAACACTGAAGCTTTCTTT
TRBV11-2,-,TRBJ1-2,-,CASSLAGEGYGYTF,TGTGCCAGCAGCTTGGCAGGGGAGGGGTATGGCTACACCTTC
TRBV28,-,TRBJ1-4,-,CASSYNGQNEKLFF,TGTGCCAGCAGCTATAACGGACAGAATGAAAAACTGTTTTTT
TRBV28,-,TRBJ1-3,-,CASSQDGALIIYF,TGTGCCAGCAGTCAGGACGGGGCCCTGATAATATATTTT
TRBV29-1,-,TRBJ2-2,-,CSVSVQGNTGELFF,TGCAGCGTTAGTGTTCAGGGTAACACCGGGGAGCTGTTTTTT
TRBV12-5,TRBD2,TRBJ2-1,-,CASGSLAGGYNEQFF,TGTGCTAGTGGCTCTCTAGCGGGAGGTTACAATGAGCAGTTCTTC
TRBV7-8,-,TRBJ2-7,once,CASSASESYEQYF,TGTGCCAGCAGCGCTAGCGAATCCTACGAGCAGTACTTC
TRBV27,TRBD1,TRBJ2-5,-,CASSRGYQETQYF,TGTGCCAGCAGCAGGGGGTACCAAGAGACCCAGTACTTC
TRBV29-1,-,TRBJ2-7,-,CSVTYKERVYEQYF,TGCAGCGTGACCTACAAGGAGAGGGTCTACGAGCAGTACTTC
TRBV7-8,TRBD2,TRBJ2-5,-,CASGPGLAGGLQETQYF,TGTGCCAGCGGGCCCGGACTAGCGGGGGGCCTTCAAGAGACCCAGTACTTC
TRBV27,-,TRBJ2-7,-,CASSFLGGGAYEQYF,TGTGCCAGCAGTTTCTTAGGGGGAGGGGCCTACGAGCAGTACTTC
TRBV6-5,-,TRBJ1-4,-,CASSNLRTGDEKLFF,TGTGCCAGCAGCAACCTAAGGACCGGGGATGAAAAACTGTTTTTT
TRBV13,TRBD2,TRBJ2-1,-,CASSLAAGLAAYDEQFF,TGTGCCAGCAGCTTAGCTGCCGGACTAGCGGCCTACGATGAGCAGTTCTTC
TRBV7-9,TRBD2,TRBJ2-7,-,CASSTGGLAGGYEQYF,TGTGCCAGCAGCACGGGGGGACTAGCGGGAGGTTACGAGCAGTACTTC
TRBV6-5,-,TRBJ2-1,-,CASSSIDSYNGQFF,TGTGCCAGCAGTTCAATCGACAGCTACAATGGGCAGTTCTTC
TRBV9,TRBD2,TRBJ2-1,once,CASSTQSGRFYNEQFF,TGTGCCAGCAGCACCCAGAGCGGGAGGTTCTACAATGAGCAGTTCTTC
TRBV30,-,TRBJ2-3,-,CAWSVLSMGDTQYF,TGTGCCTGGAGTGTACTTAGCATGGGGGATACGCAGTATTTT
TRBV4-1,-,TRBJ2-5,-,CASSPLEAGRETQYF,TGCGCCAGCAGCCCCTTAGAGGCAGGGAGAGAGACCCAGTACTTC
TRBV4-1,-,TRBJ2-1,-,CASSQTPGVKGSWNEQFF,TGCGCCAGCAGTCAAACTCCCGGGGTAAAGGGGAGTTGGAATGAGCAGTTCTTC
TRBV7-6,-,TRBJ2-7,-,CASSLEGPEQYF,TGTGCCAGCAGCTTAGAGGGTCCCGAGCAGTACTTC
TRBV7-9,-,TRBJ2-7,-,CASSPLGVSYEQYF,TGTGCCAGCAGCCCGTTGGGAGTCTCCTACGAGCAGTACTTC
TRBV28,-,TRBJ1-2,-,CASKVPGTNYGYTF,TGTGCCAGCAAGGTCCCAGGGACTAACTATGGCTACACCTTC
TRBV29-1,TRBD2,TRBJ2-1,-,CSVEGGSLNEQFF,TGCAGCGTTGAAGGCGGGAGCCTGAATGAGCAGTTCTTC
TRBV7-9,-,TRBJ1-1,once,CASSLASGEGTEAFF,TGTGCCAGCAGCTTAGCTTCCGGGGAGGGGACTGAAGCTTTCTTT
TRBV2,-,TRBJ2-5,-,CASSDLTGQGGKETQYF,TGTGCCAGCAGTGATCTAACCGGACAGGGAGGGAAAGAGACCCAGTACTTC
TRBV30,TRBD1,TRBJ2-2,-,CAWSVQGASTGELFF,TGTGCCTGGAGTGTACAGGGGGCCAGCACCGGGGAGCTGTTTTTT
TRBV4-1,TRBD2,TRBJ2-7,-,CASSQVGVGDYGQYF,TGCGCCAGCAGCCAAGTGGGGGTCGGGGACTATGGGCAGTACTTC
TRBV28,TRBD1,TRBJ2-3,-,CASRLRQGSTDTQYF,TGTGCCAGCAGACTGCGACAGGGGAGCACAGATACGCAGTATTTT
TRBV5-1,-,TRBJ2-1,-,CASSLELGENNEQFF,TGCGCCAGCAGCTTGGAACTAGGAGAAAACAATGAGCAGTTCTTC
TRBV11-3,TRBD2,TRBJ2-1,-,CASSLGTSGRSYNEQFF,TGTGCCAGCAGCTTGGGCACTAGCGGGAGGAGCTACAATGAGCAGTTCTTC
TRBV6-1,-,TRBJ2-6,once,CAGLQSSGANVLTF,TGTGCCGGACTACAAAGCTCTGGGGCCAACGTCCTGACTTTC
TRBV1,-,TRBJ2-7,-,CTSSRPRGDTYEQYF,TGCACCAGCAGCCGACCGCGGGGGGATACCTACGAGCAGTACTTC
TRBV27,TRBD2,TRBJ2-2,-,CASSRTSGREATGELFF,TGTGCCAGCAGTCGGACTAGCGGGAGGGAGGCCACCGGGGAGCTGTTTTTT
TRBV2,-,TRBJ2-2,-,CASSEWRTGELFF,TGTGCCAGCAGTGAATGGCGCACCGGGGAGCTGTTTTTT
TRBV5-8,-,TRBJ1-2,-,CASSLAVRGYTF,TGTGCCAGCAGCTTGGCAGTGCGCGGCTACACCTTC
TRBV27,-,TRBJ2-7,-,CASSLGLAGYEQYF,TGTGCCAGCAGCCTAGGGCTAGCAGGGTACGAGCAGTACTTC
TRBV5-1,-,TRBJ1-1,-,CASSFSGDTEAFF,TGCGCCAGCAGCTTTTCGGGGGACACTGAAGCTTTCTTT
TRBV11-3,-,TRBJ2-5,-,CASSEEVARETQYF,TGTGCCAGCAGCGAAGAGGTCGCACGGGAGACCCAGTACTTC
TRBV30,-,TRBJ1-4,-,CAWSPTGAVWEKLFF,TGTGCCTGGTCCCCCACGGGGGCAGTCTGGGAAAAACTGTTTTTT
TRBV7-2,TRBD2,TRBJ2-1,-,CASSLQPGLGVYEQFF,TGTGCCAGCAGCTTACAACCGGGACTAGGGGTCTATGAGCAGTTCTTC
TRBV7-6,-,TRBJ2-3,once,CASSLATTDTQYF,TGTGCCAGCAGCTTAGCGACAACAGATACGCAGTATTTT
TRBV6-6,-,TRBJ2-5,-,CASSYTTLQETQYF,TGTGCCAGCAGTTACACGACGCTACAAGAGACCCAGTACTTC
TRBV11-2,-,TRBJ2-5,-,CASSLVFGGRMETQYF,TGTGCCAGCAGCTTAGTTTTCGGGGGGCGAATGGAGACCCAGTACTTC
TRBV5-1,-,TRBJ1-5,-,CASSSRIIQPQHF,TGCGCCAGCAGCTCGCGCATCATTCAGCCCCAGCATTTT
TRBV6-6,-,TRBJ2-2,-,CASSSAAGAGTGELFF,TGTGCCAGCAGTTCCGCGGCGGGGGCCGGTACCGGGGAGCTGTTTTTT
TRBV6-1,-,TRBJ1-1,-,CASSEFQSAGTEAFF,TGTGCCAGCAGTGAATTTCAGTCTGCAGGGACTGAAGCTTTCTTT
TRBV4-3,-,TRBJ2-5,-,CASSHLEGSQETQYF,TGCGCCAGCAGCCATCTCGAAGGCAGCCAAGAGACCCAGTACTTC